This T cell receptor (beta chain) was identified in a study of shared clonotypes between healthy human individuals. Replicate PCRs for sorted subsets used around 200 ng DNA; this equaled 30,000 to 35,000 T cell genomes. Repertoires were generated with immunoSEQ multiplex PCR, while TCRdb's copy carries only in-frame clones and drops some. The profile covers 700,000 or so clones, with about three quarters appearing a single time and around 2% taken by the ten largest. This CDR3 is built from 16 residues. Germline CDR1 is SEHNR and CDR2 is FQNEAQ (reference sequence). To note about this clone: Germline and junction disagree at one end, which may indicate a read error.

Input material: memory CD4+ T cells sorted from blood. The subset: CD45RA-negative fraction. The receptor was isolated from a woman aged 25 to 39 in good health. The chain has TRBV7-9 and TRBJ1-2; 7 nucleotides line up with TRBD1. The CDR3, as DNA: TGTGCCAGCAGTTTAGGGGGGGACAGAGCTAACTATGGCTACACCTTC. Translated: CASSLGGDRANYGYTF.